This T cell receptor beta chain originates from a study of CD4 and CD8 cells across lung adenocarcinoma regions. Germline-derived CDR1 and CDR2 are MNHEY and SVGEGT. The CDR3 runs to 13 residues. Unmatched junction bases numbered 1, after V lost 6 bases and J lost 0 bases. Localized lung adenocarcinoma, a non-small cell lung cancer, affected the donors. TCRdb re-analysed the PCR reads in MiXCR, keeping a single row per CDR3 protein. Found here are approximately 4,200 distinct CDR3 sequences, roughly 51% of them singletons; the top ten hold about 16%. Sequences were obtained from CD4+ T cells from the center of a lung tumor. The receptor was isolated from a female donor with lung adenocarcinoma. The CD4 and CD8 labels of this study may be unreliable. The gene calls are TRBV6-2 or TRBV6-3 and TRBJ1-1, with 7 bases matching TRBD1. DNA of the CDR3: TGTGCCAGCAGGGACAGGATGAACACTGAAGCTTTCTTT. It is translated as CASRDRMNTEAFF.